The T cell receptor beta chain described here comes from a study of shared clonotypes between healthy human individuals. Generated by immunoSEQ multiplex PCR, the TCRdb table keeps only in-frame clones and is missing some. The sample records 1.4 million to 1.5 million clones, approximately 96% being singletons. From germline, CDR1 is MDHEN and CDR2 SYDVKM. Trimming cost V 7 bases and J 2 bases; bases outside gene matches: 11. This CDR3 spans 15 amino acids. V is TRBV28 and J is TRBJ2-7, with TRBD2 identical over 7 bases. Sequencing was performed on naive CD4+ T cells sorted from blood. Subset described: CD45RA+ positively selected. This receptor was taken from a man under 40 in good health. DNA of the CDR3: TGTGCCAGCAACCCTTCCGGGGACTACACCTACGAGCAGTACTTC. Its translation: CASNPSGDYTYEQYF.